Shown below are 23 T cell receptor beta chains from a single sample sequenced in a study of vaccination effects on CD4 cells after COVID-19. Some clones are missing from TCRdb's copy, which holds only in-frame ones; the method was immunoSEQ multiplex PCR. This table has about 20,000 clones, around 70% appearing once. Viral peptide pool expansion of antigen-specific CD4+ T cells preceded sequencing in the ViraFEST assay. At the end of about 10 days of culture, CD4+ T cells were isolated. Participants got two doses of BNT162b2 or mRNA-1273 vaccine. Their antigens remain unidentified. The sample was CD4+ T cells from PBMCs cultured with HCoV-NL63 spike peptides, taken after COVID-19 vaccination. These receptors originate from a human donor who received a COVID-19 vaccine.

This chain connects TRBV2 to TRBJ1-2; 8 bases map to TRBD1. CDR1 is SNHLY, CDR2 FYNNEI, per germline. The V segment lost 7 bases and the J segment 8 bases; nucleotides outside the gene matches: 9. The CDR3 is 13 residues long. CDR3 sequence: CASTGQGARGYTF. For the CDR3, the DNA is TGTGCCAGCACGGGGCAGGGGGCGAGGGGCTACACCTTC.

This clone was observed once. This chain connects TRBV29-1 to TRBJ2-7; D is tentatively TRBD1 or TRBD2 (7 bases each). The V end lost 0 bases, the J end lost 3 bases, and 15 bases lay between the germline ends. The germline V gene encodes CDR1 SQVTM and CDR2 ANQGSEA. CDR3 length: 15 amino acids. The CDR3 here is CSVEEGRGRSYEQYF. The DNA of the CDR3 is TGCAGCGTTGAAGAGGGGAGGGGGCGAAGCTACGAGCAGTACTTC.

The V call is TRBV10-3, the J call TRBJ2-3, with 10 nucleotides matching TRBD2. This CDR3 region has 15 residues. Trimming took 11 bases from V and 6 from J; bases not matched to a gene: 14. The germline gives CDR1 ENHRY, CDR2 SYGVKD. CDR3 amino acids: CAGKRGAGGRDTQYF. For the CDR3, the DNA is TGTGCCGGAAAACGGGGAGCGGGAGGGCGCGATACGCAGTATTTT.

Worth noting for this clone: Its ends do not fully match the called genes, so a read error is possible. The rearrangement joins TRBV5-5 to TRBJ1-1, with D tentatively TRBD1 (6 bases). The germline CDR1 and CDR2 sequences are SGHKS and YYEKEE (reference sequence). The CDR3 sequence is 11 residues long. The CDR3 nucleotides read TGTGTCAGCAGGGGGAACACTGAAGCTTTCTTT. It is translated as CVSRGNTEAFF.

This chain uses TRBV5-1 with TRBJ2-1, with D perhaps given as TRBD1 or TRBD2 (5 bases each). Looked up from germline, CDR1 is SGHRS and CDR2 is YFSETQ. The CDR3 has 14 amino acids. The V and J ends lost 6 bases and 5 bases respectively, with 15 bases between them. CDR3 sequence (DNA): TGCGCCAGCAACCGGGACCCAGAGAACAATGAGCAGTTCTTC. Translated, it gives CASNRDPENNEQFF.

The gene calls are TRBV23-1 and TRBJ2-7; 9 bases map to TRBD1. TRBV23-1 is an ORF; its function is uncertain. The CDR3 runs to 13 residues. With 7 bases clipped from V and 3 bases from J, the junction kept 4 bases outside the gene matches. Here the CDR3 reads CASTRTGVYEQYF. The DNA for the CDR3 is TGCGCCAGCACCCGGACAGGGGTCTACGAGCAGTACTTC.

The gene calls are TRBV18 and TRBJ1-1, with 7 bases matching TRBD1. Trimming removed 8 bases from V and 1 base from J; junction bases left unmatched: 10. The CDR3 is 15 residues long. Germline assignment: CDR1 KGHSH and CDR2 LQKENI. The CDR3 bases are TGTGCCAGCAGGGACAGACTTATTCCGAACACTGAAGCTTTCTTT. Protein product: CASRDRLIPNTEAFF.

The chain joins TRBV5-6 to TRBJ1-2; unclear D gene. V dropped 2 bases and J dropped 6 bases, with 17 bases sitting between them. This CDR3 has 15 amino acids. Germline values: CDR1 SGHDT, CDR2 YYEEEE. The CDR3: CASSFSPGRTDGYTF. The CDR3, as DNA: TGTGCCAGCAGCTTCTCACCCGGGAGAACGGATGGCTACACCTTC. Together with reference TRBV5-6 and TRBJ1-2, the CDR3 gives the full variable domain: DAGVTQSPTHLIKTRGQQVTLRCSPKSGHDTVSWYQQALGQGPQFIFQYYEEEERQRGNFPDRFSGHQFPNYSSELNVNALLLGDSALYLCASSFSPGRTDGYTFGSGTRLTVV.

This clone has more than one count but fewer than ten. The gene calls are TRBV5-8 and TRBJ1-2; possibly TRBD1 for D (6 bases). V gave up 4 bases and J gave up 4 bases, with 14 bases separating them. The germline V gene encodes CDR1 SGHTS and CDR2 YDEGEE. The CDR3 runs 14 residues. This CDR3 is CASSLAGGPYGYTF. The CDR3 bases are TGTGCCAGCAGCCTGGCTGGGGGCCCCTATGGCTACACCTTC.

In its sample, this clone was seen a few times. The genes are TRBV18 and TRBJ1-2; no definite D call. V was cut by 8 bases and J by 2 bases, with 6 bases left in between. The germline V gene has CDR1 KGHSH and CDR2 LQKENI. There are 11 residues in the CDR3. The CDR3 here is CASRENYGYTF. In DNA, the CDR3 is TGTGCCAGCAGGGAGAACTATGGCTACACCTTC.

The CDR3 region has the DNA TGTGCCATCAGTGAGTCGACGGCAGGGGGGCTTAGAAACACCATATATTTT. This translates into CAISESTAGGLRNTIYF. The genes are TRBV10-3 and TRBJ1-3, with 7 nucleotides matching TRBD1. This CDR3 spans 17 amino acids. The V gene's germline CDR1 is ENHRY and CDR2 SYGVKD. The V segment lost 0 bases and the J segment 5 bases; nucleotides outside the gene matches: 10.

The V gene is TRBV18, the J gene TRBJ2-2; 9 bases are a match to TRBD1. CDR3 length: 17 amino acids. J lost 1 base, V lost 0 bases, and 3 bases had no gene match. Germline CDR1 reads KGHSH; CDR2 reads LQKENI. CDR3 coding DNA: TGTGCCAGCTCACCACCTGGGACAGGGCAGAACACCGGGGAGCTGTTTTTT. Translating gives CASSPPGTGQNTGELFF.

The chain carries TRBV20-1 and TRBJ2-3; unclear D gene. The CDR3 consists of 15 residues. Trimming removed 3 bases at V and 0 bases at J, with 13 bases between. In germline, CDR1 is DFQATT, CDR2 SNEGSKA (reference sequence). CDR3 coding DNA: TGCAGTGCTAGTAGGGCTCCTACTAGCACAGATACGCAGTATTTT. Residues: CSASRAPTSTDTQYF.

The chain links TRBV12-5 to TRBJ1-5; the D is unclear. CDR1 is LGHNT and CDR2 is FRNRAP in the germline V gene. Trimming pared 5 bases from V and 11 bases from J, leaving 10 bases between. The CDR3 totals 11 residues. Here the CDR3 reads CASGPALAQHF. CDR3 DNA: TGTGCTAGTGGTCCCGCTTTAGCCCAGCATTTT.

V usage is TRBV24-1 and J usage is TRBJ2-3; D is possibly TRBD2 (5 bases). CDR3 length equals 15 residues. V was cut by 4 bases and J by 1 base, with 11 bases left in between. CDR1 is KGHDR and CDR2 is SFDVKD in the germline V gene. The CDR3 protein is CATSDAPGGTDTQYF. In DNA, the CDR3 is TGTGCCACCAGTGACGCCCCCGGGGGCACAGATACGCAGTATTTT.

The chain is built from TRBV6-5 and TRBJ2-5; TRBD1 aligns across 7 bases. This CDR3 contains 13 residues. From germline, CDR1 is MNHEY and CDR2 SVGAGI. Losses at the gene ends were 4 bases for V and 7 bases for J; bases not matched to a gene: 6. CDR3 in amino acids: CASSSGGTRTQYF. The CDR3 DNA follows: TGTGCCAGCAGTTCAGGGGGTACTAGGACCCAGTACTTC.

V gene TRBV3-1 (or the pseudogene TRBV3-2) combines with J gene TRBJ2-1; D might be TRBD2 (6 bases). Trimming pared 1 base from V and 7 bases from J, leaving 14 bases between. Germline V gene data show CDR1 as LGHDT and CDR2 as YNNKEL (reference sequence). The CDR3 is 15 amino acids. The CDR3 loop reads CASSQAGLANNEQFF. CDR3 in DNA: TGTGCCAGCAGCCAAGCTGGGCTAGCGAATAATGAGCAGTTCTTC.

DNA for the CDR3: TGTGCCAGCAGTGAGAGACAGATGATCTATGGCTACACCTTC. It codes for CASSERQMIYGYTF. The V gene is TRBV2, the J gene TRBJ1-2, with D possibly TRBD1 on 5 matching bases. The CDR3 length is 14 residues. CDR1 SNHLY and CDR2 FYNNEI come from the germline V gene. Trimming took off 3 bases at V and 4 bases at J, with 12 bases between the two ends.

The chain joins TRBV14 to TRBJ1-2, with TRBD1 as a possible D gene (5 bases). Trimming removed 2 bases from V and 4 bases from J, with 17 bases in between. In germline, CDR1 is SGHDN, CDR2 FVKESK. This CDR3 has 16 amino acids. This CDR3 is CASSQIRPRTFYGYTF. The DNA for the CDR3 is TGTGCCAGCAGCCAAATACGTCCCAGGACATTCTATGGCTACACCTTC.

The chain uses TRBV28 and TRBJ2-1; TRBD1 agrees at 10 bases. Per germline, CDR1 MDHEN and CDR2 SYDVKM. The CDR3 has 15 residues. V shed 5 bases and J 4 bases; nucleotides not matched to a gene: 5. CDR3 nucleotide sequence: TGTGCCAGCAGTCGGGACAGGGGTCGGTACAATGAGCAGTTCTTC. It specifies CASSRDRGRYNEQFF.

The V and J genes are TRBV7-8 and TRBJ1-2, with a weak D call TRBD1 (5 bases). This CDR3 has 17 residues. Germline CDR1 is SGHVS and CDR2 is FQNEAQ. V lost 4 bases, J lost 0 bases, and 18 bases lay in between. In DNA, the CDR3 is TGTGCCAGCAGCTCGTCGACCCTAGGGGTAGCTAACTATGGCTACACCTTC. It yields the protein CASSSSTLGVANYGYTF.

The rearrangement joins TRBV7-8 to TRBJ1-1; D ambiguous. From germline, CDR1 is SGHVS and CDR2 FQNEAQ. The V gene lost 2 bases and the J gene lost 1 base, with 5 bases spanning the gap. This CDR3 has 13 amino acids. CDR3 sequence reads: CASSLQQNTEAFF. The CDR3, as DNA: TGTGCCAGCAGCTTACAGCAGAACACTGAAGCTTTCTTT.

The chain employs TRBV11-3 and TRBJ2-3; possibly TRBD1 for D (6 bases). This CDR3 contains 14 residues. V dropped 1 base and J dropped 1 base, with 6 bases sitting between them. Germline V gene lookup returns CDR1 SGHNT and CDR2 YENEEA. CDR3 nucleotide sequence: TGTGCCAGCAGCTTAGGGGGGCGCACAGATACGCAGTATTTT. Translating gives CASSLGGRTDTQYF.